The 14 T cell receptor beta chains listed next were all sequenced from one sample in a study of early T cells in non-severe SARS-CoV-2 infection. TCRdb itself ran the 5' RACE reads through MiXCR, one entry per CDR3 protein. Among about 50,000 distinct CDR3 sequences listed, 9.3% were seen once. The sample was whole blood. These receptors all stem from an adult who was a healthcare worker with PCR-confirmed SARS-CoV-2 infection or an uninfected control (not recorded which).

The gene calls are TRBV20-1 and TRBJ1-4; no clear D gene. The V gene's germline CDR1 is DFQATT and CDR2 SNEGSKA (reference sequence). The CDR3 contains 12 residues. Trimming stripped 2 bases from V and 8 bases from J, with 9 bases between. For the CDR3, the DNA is TGCAGTGCTAGACTGGCCGCAGAAAAACTGTTTTTT. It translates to CSARLAAEKLFF.

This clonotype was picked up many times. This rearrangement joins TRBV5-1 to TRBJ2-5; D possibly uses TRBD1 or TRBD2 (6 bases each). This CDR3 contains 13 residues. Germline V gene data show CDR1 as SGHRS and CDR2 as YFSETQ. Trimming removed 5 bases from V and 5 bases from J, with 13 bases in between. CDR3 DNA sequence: TGCGCCAGCAGGCCCGGGGGCGTCGAGACCCAGTACTTC. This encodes CASRPGGVETQYF.

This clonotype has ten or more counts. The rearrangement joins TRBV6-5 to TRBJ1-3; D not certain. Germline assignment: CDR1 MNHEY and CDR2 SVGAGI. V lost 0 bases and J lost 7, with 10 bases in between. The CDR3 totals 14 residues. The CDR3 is CASSYSPRANTIYF. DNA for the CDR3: TGTGCCAGCAGTTACTCTCCTAGGGCTAACACCATATATTTT.

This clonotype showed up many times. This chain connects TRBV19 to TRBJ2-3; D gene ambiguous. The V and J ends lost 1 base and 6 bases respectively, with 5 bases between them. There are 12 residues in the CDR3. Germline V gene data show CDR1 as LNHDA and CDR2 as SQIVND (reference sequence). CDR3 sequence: CASSIVGDTQYF. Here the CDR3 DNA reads TGTGCCAGTAGTATAGTTGGGGATACGCAGTATTTT.

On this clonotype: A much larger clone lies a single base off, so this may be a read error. This chain's CDR3 is CVSSDPAWGSSYEQYF. DNA of the CDR3: TGTGTCAGCTCAGACCCGGCGTGGGGGAGCTCCTACGAGCAGTACTTC. The V and J genes are TRBV18 and TRBJ2-7; D possibly uses TRBD1 or TRBD2 (5 bases each). This CDR3 comprises 16 residues. Germline V lookup: CDR1 KGHSH, CDR2 LQKENI.

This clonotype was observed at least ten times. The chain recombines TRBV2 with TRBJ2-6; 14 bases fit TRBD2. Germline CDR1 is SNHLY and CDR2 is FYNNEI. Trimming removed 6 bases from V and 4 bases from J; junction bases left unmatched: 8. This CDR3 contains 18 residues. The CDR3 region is CASSGLAGGPAGANVLTF. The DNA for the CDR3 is TGTGCCAGCAGCGGACTAGCGGGAGGACCGGCCGGGGCCAACGTCCTGACTTTC.

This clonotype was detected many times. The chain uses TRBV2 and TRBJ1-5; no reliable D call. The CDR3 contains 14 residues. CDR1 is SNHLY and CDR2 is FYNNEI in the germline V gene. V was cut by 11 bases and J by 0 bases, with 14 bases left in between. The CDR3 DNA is TGTGCCGCGTCAAGGACTCATAGCAATCAGCCCCAGCATTTT. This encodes CAASRTHSNQPQHF.

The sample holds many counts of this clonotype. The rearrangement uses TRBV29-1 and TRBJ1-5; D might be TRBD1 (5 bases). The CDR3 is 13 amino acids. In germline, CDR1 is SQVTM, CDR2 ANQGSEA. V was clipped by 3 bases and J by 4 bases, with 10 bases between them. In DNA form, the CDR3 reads TGCAGCGTTGAGTCGGGGCAAAATCAGCCCCAGCATTTT. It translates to CSVESGQNQPQHF.

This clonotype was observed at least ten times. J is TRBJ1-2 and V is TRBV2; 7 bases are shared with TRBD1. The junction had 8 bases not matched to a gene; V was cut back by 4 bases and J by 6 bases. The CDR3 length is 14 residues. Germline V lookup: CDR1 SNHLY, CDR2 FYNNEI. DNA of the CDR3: TGTGCCAGCAGTGGGGCGACAGGGAGGGATGGCTACACCTTC. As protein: CASSGATGRDGYTF.

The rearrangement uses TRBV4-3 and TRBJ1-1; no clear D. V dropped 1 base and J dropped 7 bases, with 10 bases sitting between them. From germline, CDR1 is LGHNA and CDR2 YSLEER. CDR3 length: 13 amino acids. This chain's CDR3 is CASSQGTGYEAFF. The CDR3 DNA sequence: TGCGCCAGCAGCCAAGGAACCGGCTATGAAGCTTTCTTT.

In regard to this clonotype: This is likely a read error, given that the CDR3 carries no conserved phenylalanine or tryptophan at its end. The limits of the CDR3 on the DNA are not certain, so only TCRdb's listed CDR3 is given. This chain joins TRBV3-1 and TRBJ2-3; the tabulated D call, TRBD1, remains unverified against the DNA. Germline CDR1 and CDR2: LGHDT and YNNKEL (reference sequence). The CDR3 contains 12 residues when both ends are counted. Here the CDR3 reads CASSQGGTQLVV.

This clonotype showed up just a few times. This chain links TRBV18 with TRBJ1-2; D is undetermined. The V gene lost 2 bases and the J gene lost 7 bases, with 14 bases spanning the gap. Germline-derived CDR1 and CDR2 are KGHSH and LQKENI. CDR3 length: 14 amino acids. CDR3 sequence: CASSPGSYRGGYTF. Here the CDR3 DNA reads TGTGCCAGCTCACCAGGAAGTTATCGGGGTGGCTACACCTTC.

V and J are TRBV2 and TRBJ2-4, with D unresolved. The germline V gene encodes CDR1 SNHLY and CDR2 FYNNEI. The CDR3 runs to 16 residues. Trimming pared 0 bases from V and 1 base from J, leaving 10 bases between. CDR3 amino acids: CASSEATLLAKNIQYF. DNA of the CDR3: TGTGCCAGCAGTGAAGCAACACTCCTTGCCAAAAACATTCAGTACTTC.

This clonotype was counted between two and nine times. In DNA, the CDR3 is TGCAGTGCCCCTTTCGTGGACACCGGCTATGGCTACACCTTC. This encodes CSAPFVDTGYGYTF. The chain is built from TRBV20-1 and TRBJ1-2; D may be TRBD1 (5 bases). V lost 6 bases, J lost 4 bases, and 18 bases lay in between. Germline V gives CDR1 DFQATT, CDR2 SNEGSKA (reference sequence). The CDR3 is 14 amino acids.